The sequence of this TCR beta chain was determined in a study of neoadjuvant nivolumab and ipilimumab in lung cancer. Regarding the study as a whole: TCR richness and clonality were higher in tumors than adjacent uninvolved lung. Only two of four nivolumab-treated tumors gained richness and clonality by surgery. Pathologic regression was not significantly tied to TCR clonality.

The assay was immunoSEQ multiplex PCR, and TCRdb's table has in-frame clones only and misses some. The table has approximately 21,000 clones, more than 65% seen once; the top ten hold 20% to 25%. Regarding this clone: Its antigen remains unidentified.

Germline CDR1 reads GTSNPN; CDR2 reads SVGIG (reference sequence). The trim removed 2 bases at V and 0 bases at J, leaving 3 bases unmatched. The CDR3 covers 14 residues. This sequence was found in an adult with non-small cell lung cancer. V usage is TRBV30 and J usage is TRBJ1-1, with TRBD1 identical over 7 bases. Sequenced here: peripheral blood, sampled before neoadjuvant nivolumab, alone or with ipilimumab. CDR3 sequence: CAWSLGQVNTEAFF. In DNA, the CDR3 is TGTGCCTGGAGTTTAGGACAGGTGAACACTGAAGCTTTCTTT.